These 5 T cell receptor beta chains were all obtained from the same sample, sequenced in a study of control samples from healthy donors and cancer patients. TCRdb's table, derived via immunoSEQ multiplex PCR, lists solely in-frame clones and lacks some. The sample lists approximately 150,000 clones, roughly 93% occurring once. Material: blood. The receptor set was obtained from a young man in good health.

The CDR3 spells CASSFPQYQPPLGRGMTQHF. Written as DNA, the CDR3 is TGTGCCAGCAGTTTTCCTCAATATCAACCCCCACTTGGAAGAGGTATGACCCAGCATTTT. The chain uses TRBV28 and TRBJ1-5; no clear D gene. Trimming stripped 3 bases from V and 11 bases from J, with 35 bases between. The CDR3 spans 20 residues. Germline values: CDR1 MDHEN, CDR2 SYDVKM.

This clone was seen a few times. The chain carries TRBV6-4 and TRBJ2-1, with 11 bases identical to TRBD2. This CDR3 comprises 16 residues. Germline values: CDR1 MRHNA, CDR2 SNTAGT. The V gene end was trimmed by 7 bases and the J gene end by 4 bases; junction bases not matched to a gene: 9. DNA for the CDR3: TGTGCCAGCACCCTCGTAGCGGGAGGGCCTTACAATGAGCAGTTCTTC. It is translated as CASTLVAGGPYNEQFF.

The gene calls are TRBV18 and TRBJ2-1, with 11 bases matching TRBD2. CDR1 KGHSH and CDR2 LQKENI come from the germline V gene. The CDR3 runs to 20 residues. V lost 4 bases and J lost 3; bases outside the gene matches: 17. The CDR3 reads CASSLLALGSGGAGYNEQFF. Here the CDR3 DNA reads TGTGCCAGCTCACTCCTTGCATTAGGTAGCGGGGGGGCCGGCTACAATGAGCAGTTCTTC.

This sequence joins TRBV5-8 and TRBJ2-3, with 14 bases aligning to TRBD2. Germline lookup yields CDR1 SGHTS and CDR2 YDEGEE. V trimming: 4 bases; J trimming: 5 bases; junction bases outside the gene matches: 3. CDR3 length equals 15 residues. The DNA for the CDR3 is TGTGCCAGCAGCGCCGGGACTAGCGGGGGAGATACGCAGTATTTT. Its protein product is CASSAGTSGGDTQYF.

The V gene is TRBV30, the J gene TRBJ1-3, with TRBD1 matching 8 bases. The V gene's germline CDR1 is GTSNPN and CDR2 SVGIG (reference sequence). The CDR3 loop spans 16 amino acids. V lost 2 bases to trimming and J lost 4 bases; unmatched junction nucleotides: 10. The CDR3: CAWSSPGQGDGNTIYF. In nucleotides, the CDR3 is TGTGCCTGGAGTTCTCCCGGACAGGGCGACGGAAACACCATATATTTT.